The 20 T cell receptor beta chains given below trace back to one sample, sequenced in a study of blood T cell repertoires in COVID-19. Libraries were prepared by immunoSEQ multiplex PCR; TCRdb keeps only in-frame clonotypes and omits some of them. The sample consists of 120,000 to 150,000 clones, 75% to 90% of them appearing once. Sequencing was done on a sample of peripheral blood. The receptors here all came from a woman aged 55-69 years with active COVID-19.

This sequence joins TRBV19 and TRBJ2-7, with D possibly matching TRBD1 (6 bases). CDR1 and CDR2 from the germline V gene are LNHDA and SQIVND (reference sequence). Trimming took 8 bases from V and 6 from J, leaving 11 bases between them. The CDR3 covers 11 residues. CDR3 amino acids: CASSTGPEQYF. The CDR3 nucleotides are TGTGCCAGTTCGACAGGTCCCGAGCAGTACTTC.

The V and J genes are TRBV15 and TRBJ1-5, with TRBD1 as a possible D gene (5 bases). Germline V lookup: CDR1 LNHNV, CDR2 YYDKDF (reference sequence). Trimming left V 0 bases short and J 9 bases short, with 18 bases between. CDR3 size: 16 residues. The CDR3 region is CATSREPGIVITPQHF. In DNA form, the CDR3 reads TGTGCCACCAGCAGAGAACCAGGGATTGTTATAACGCCCCAGCATTTT.

This rearrangement joins TRBV9 to TRBJ2-2, with 10 nucleotides matching TRBD2. The CDR3 totals 16 residues. Trimming took 6 bases from V and 5 from J; bases not matched to a gene: 10. Per the germline V gene, CDR1 is SGDLS and CDR2 is YYNGEE. The CDR3 DNA reads as TGTGCCAGCACCAGCACGTCTAGCGGGAGTACCGGGGAGCTGTTTTTT. Translating gives CASTSTSSGSTGELFF. Drawing the rest from reference TRBV9 and TRBJ2-2, the complete variable domain is DSGVTQTPKHLITATGQRVTLRCSPRSGDLSVYWYQQSLDQGLQFLIQYYNGEERAKGNILERFSAQQFPDLHSELNLSSLELGDSALYFCASTSTSSGSTGELFFGEGSRLTVL.

The chain carries TRBV18 and TRBJ2-3, with D hard to call. Deletions cut 0 bases from V and 0 bases from J, with 13 bases between. Germline assignment: CDR1 KGHSH and CDR2 LQKENI. This CDR3 spans 17 amino acids. CDR3 bases: TGTGCCAGCTCACCACCGAATCGAGTAATCAGCACAGATACGCAGTATTTT. This encodes CASSPPNRVISTDTQYF.

J is TRBJ2-6 and V is TRBV28; 13 nucleotides align to TRBD2. The ends lost 7 bases at V and 3 bases at J; junction bases unmatched: 6. The germline V gene has CDR1 MDHEN and CDR2 SYDVKM. The CDR3 is 17 residues long. CDR3 sequence (DNA): TGTGCCAGCACCGGGACTAGCGGGAACTTTGGGGCCAACGTCCTGACTTTC. Protein: CASTGTSGNFGANVLTF.

The chain couples TRBV11-2 to TRBJ2-5; D is perhaps TRBD2 (6 bases). From germline, CDR1 is SGHAT and CDR2 FQNNGV. The V end was cut by 5 bases, the J end by 5 bases, with 21 bases between. CDR3 length: 16 residues. CDR3 coding DNA: TGTGCCAGCAGCCGCGGGGAAGGGCAAAAGGCCGAGACCCAGTACTTC. It encodes CASSRGEGQKAETQYF.

CDR3 in amino acids: CASSHVLGGRDEQYF. DNA of the CDR3: TGTGCCAGCAGCCACGTTCTGGGCGGGAGGGACGAGCAGTACTTC. The rearrangement uses TRBV4-2 and TRBJ2-7; 9 bases map to TRBD2. Germline assignment: CDR1 LGHNA and CDR2 YNFKEQ. CDR3 size: 15 residues. The V gene end was trimmed by 3 bases and the J gene end by 5 bases; junction bases not matched to a gene: 8.

The chain joins TRBV27 to TRBJ1-3, with 8 bases matching TRBD1. V gave up 6 bases and J gave up 6 bases; unmatched junction bases: 4. Germline V gives CDR1 MNHEY, CDR2 SMNVEV (reference sequence). This CDR3 comprises 13 residues. The CDR3 loop is CASRQTGANTIYF. DNA for the CDR3: TGTGCCAGCAGACAGACAGGGGCAAACACCATATATTTT.

The genes are TRBV14 and TRBJ1-1, with D hard to call. Trimming shortened V by 0 bases and J by 6 bases, and 20 bases separated the two germline ends. This CDR3 contains 17 residues. CDR1 is SGHDN and CDR2 is FVKESK in the germline V gene. The CDR3 reads CASSQESFWGGIAEAFF. The CDR3 region has the DNA TGTGCCAGCAGCCAAGAATCCTTCTGGGGAGGGATCGCTGAAGCTTTCTTT. The variable domain in full, completed from reference TRBV14 and TRBJ1-1, reads EAGVTQFPSHSVIEKGQTVTLRCDPISGHDNLYWYRRVMGKEIKFLLHFVKESKQDESGMPNNRFLAERTGGTYSTLKVQPAELEDSGVYFCASSQESFWGGIAEAFFGQGTRLTVV.

The V call is TRBV2, the J call TRBJ1-5; 7 nucleotides align to TRBD1. V lost 5 bases to trimming and J lost 2 bases; unmatched junction nucleotides: 12. Germline V gene data show CDR1 as SNHLY and CDR2 as FYNNEI. The CDR3 is made up of 17 amino acids. This CDR3 reads CASSNPSQGRGNQPQHF. CDR3 sequence (DNA): TGTGCCAGCAGTAATCCCTCACAGGGGAGAGGCAATCAGCCCCAGCATTTT.

The chain uses TRBV4-3 and TRBJ2-7, with TRBD2 as a possible D gene (5 bases). This CDR3 has 14 amino acids. The V and J ends lost 4 bases and 3 bases respectively, with 13 bases between them. Germline V gene lookup returns CDR1 LGHNA and CDR2 YSLEER. The CDR3 coding sequence is TGCGCCAGCAGCCGATTTGACGGGGACTACGAGCAGTACTTC. Protein sequence: CASSRFDGDYEQYF.

This rearrangement joins TRBV4-2 to TRBJ2-7; 8 positions agree with TRBD2. Trimming cost V 0 bases and J 4 bases; bases outside gene matches: 2. The germline V gene has CDR1 LGHNA and CDR2 YNFKEQ. There are 14 residues in the CDR3. Written as DNA, the CDR3 is TGTGCCAGCAGCCAAGAGAGCGGGAGTTACGAGCAGTACTTC. Amino acids: CASSQESGSYEQYF.

The chain employs TRBV7-9 and TRBJ1-6; 8 bases fit TRBD1. The germline CDR1 and CDR2 sequences are SEHNR and FQNEAQ (reference sequence). The V and J ends lost 5 bases and 7 bases, in that order; junction bases with no gene match: 10. The CDR3 consists of 16 residues. CDR3 region: CASSTMLGQGNSPLHF. CDR3 sequence (DNA): TGTGCCAGCAGCACAATGCTTGGACAGGGAAATTCACCCCTCCACTTT.

The V gene is TRBV28, the J gene TRBJ1-2, with D unclear. V lost 6 bases and J lost 7, with 9 bases in between. Germline loops: CDR1 MDHEN, CDR2 SYDVKM. The CDR3 is made up of 11 amino acids. The CDR3 sequence: CASRAPAGYTF. DNA of the CDR3: TGTGCCAGCAGAGCCCCTGCTGGCTACACCTTC.

This clone occurred once. This chain links TRBV28 with TRBJ2-7; 10 nucleotides line up with TRBD1. The V gene end was trimmed by 6 bases and the J gene end by 6 bases; junction bases not matched to a gene: 5. Germline values: CDR1 MDHEN, CDR2 SYDVKM. The CDR3 is 13 amino acids. The CDR3: CASSDRGHGEQYF. The CDR3 coding sequence is TGTGCCAGCAGCGACAGGGGGCACGGCGAGCAGTACTTC.

In regard to this clone: The junction does not match germline at one end; this may be a read error. This rearrangement joins TRBV12-3 or TRBV12-4 to TRBJ2-1; 11 nucleotides agree with TRBD2. The CDR3 spans 11 residues. The CDR3 here is CASSPGLAVIF. The DNA for the CDR3 is TGTGCCAGCAGCCCGGGACTAGCGGTCATCTTC.

This chain links TRBV5-1 with TRBJ2-3; 9 positions match TRBD2. V lost 2 bases and J lost 3; bases outside the gene matches: 7. The CDR3 consists of 16 residues. The germline V gene encodes CDR1 SGHRS and CDR2 YFSETQ. In DNA form, the CDR3 reads TGCGCCAGCAGCTTCTTAGCGGGAGTAGGAACAGATACGCAGTATTTT. It yields the protein CASSFLAGVGTDTQYF.

CDR3 nucleotide sequence: TGCGCCAGCAGCTTGGAGGAGGGACAGAAAGAGACCCAGTACTTC. This codes for CASSLEEGQKETQYF. The chain couples TRBV5-1 to TRBJ2-5, with D perhaps TRBD1 (7 bases). V was pared by 0 bases and J by 3 bases, with 12 bases between. CDR3 length: 15 residues. The V gene's germline CDR1 is SGHRS and CDR2 YFSETQ.

The chain employs TRBV2 and TRBJ2-4, with 13 nucleotides matching TRBD2. CDR3 length: 17 residues. Per germline, CDR1 SNHLY and CDR2 FYNNEI. V lost 8 bases to trimming and J lost 0 bases; unmatched junction nucleotides: 7. The DNA of the CDR3 is TGTGCCAGCTCCCTCGGACTAGCGGGAGTAGCCAAAAACATTCAGTACTTC. This sequence encodes CASSLGLAGVAKNIQYF.

The chain is built from TRBV7-3 and TRBJ2-1, with 13 bases identical to TRBD2. Trimming removed 5 bases from V and 9 bases from J; junction bases left unmatched: 7. This CDR3 region has 15 residues. Germline V gene data show CDR1 as SGHTA and CDR2 as FQGTGA. CDR3 region: CASSRTSGRAVEQFF. CDR3 bases: TGTGCCAGCAGCCGCACTAGCGGGAGGGCAGTTGAGCAGTTCTTC.